Reported below is one TCR beta chain. These data originate in a study of blood T cell repertoires in COVID-19. Assay: immunoSEQ multiplex PCR; the TCRdb copy retains only in-frame clones and omits some. The sample consists of some 300,000 clones, 85% to 90% of them appearing once. The CDR3 spans 16 residues. Germline CDR1 is SGHTS and CDR2 is YDEGEE. V lost 2 bases, J lost 6 bases, and 13 bases stayed unmatched. This receptor was taken from a woman aged 60 to 75 in a cohort exposed to, infected with or recovered from COVID-19 (not recorded which). The specimen sequenced was PBMCs or T cells enriched from blood (not recorded which). The chain carries TRBV5-8 and TRBJ2-7, with 8 bases identical to TRBD1. The CDR3 reads CASSFRGRGPTSEQYF. The CDR3 DNA follows: TGTGCCAGCAGCTTTCGTGGCAGGGGGCCTACTAGCGAGCAGTACTTC.